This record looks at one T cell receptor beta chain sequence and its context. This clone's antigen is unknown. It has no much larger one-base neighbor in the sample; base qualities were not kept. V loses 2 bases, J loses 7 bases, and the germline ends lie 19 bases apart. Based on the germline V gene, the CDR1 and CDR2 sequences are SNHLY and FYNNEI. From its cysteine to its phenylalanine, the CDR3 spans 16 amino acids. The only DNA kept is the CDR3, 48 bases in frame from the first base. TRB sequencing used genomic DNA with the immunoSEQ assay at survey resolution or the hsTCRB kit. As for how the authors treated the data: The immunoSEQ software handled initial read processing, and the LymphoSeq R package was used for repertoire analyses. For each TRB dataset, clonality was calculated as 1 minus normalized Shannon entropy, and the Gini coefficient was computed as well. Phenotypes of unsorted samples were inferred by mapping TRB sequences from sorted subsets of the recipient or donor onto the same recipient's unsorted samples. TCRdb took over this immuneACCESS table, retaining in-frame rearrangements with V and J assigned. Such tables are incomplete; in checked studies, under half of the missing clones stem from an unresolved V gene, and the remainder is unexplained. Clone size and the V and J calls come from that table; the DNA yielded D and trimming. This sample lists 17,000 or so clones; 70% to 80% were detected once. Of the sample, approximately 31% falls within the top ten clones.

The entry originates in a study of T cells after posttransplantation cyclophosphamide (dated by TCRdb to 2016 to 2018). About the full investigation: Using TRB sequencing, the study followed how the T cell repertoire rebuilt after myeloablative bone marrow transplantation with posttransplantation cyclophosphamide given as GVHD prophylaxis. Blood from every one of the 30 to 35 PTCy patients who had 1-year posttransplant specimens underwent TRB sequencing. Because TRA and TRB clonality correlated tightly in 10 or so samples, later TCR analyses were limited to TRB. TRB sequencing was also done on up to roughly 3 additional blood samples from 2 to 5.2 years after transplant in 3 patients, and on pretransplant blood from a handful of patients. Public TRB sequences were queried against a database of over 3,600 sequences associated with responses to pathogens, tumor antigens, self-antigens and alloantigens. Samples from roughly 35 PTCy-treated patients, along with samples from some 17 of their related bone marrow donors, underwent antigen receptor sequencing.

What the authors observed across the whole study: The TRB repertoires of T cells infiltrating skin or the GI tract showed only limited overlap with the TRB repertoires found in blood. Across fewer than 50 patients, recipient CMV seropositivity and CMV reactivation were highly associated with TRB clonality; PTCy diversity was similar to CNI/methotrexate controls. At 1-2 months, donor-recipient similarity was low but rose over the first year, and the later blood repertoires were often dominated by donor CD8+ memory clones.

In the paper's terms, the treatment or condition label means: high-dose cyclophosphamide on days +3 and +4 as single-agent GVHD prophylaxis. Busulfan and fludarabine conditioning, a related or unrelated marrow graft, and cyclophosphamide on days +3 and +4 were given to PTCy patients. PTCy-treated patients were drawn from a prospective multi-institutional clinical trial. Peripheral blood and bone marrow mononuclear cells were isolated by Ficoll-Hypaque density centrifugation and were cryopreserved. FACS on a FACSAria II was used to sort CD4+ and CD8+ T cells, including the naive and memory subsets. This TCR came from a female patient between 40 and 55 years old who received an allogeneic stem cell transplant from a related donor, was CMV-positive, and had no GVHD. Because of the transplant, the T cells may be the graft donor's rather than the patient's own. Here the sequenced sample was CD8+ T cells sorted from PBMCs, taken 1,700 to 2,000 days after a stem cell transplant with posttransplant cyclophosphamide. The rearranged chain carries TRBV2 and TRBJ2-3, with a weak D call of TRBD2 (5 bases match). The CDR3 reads CASSEFSSGLLHTQYF. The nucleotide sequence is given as TGTGCCAGCAGTGAATTTTCGAGCGGCTTATTGCATACGCAGTATTTT.